Below, one T cell receptor (beta chain) is given with its context. Its cognate antigen is unknown. RNA extraction was followed by reverse transcription into cDNA, which acted as the sequencing template. This table comes from immunoSEQ multiplex PCR, and its TCRdb copy is limited to in-frame clones, with some not included. Of around 100,000 clones in the sample, less than 70% are singletons; the top ten hold roughly 9%. The entry originates in a study of CD8+ T cells in alopecia areata. General observations from the study: Patients shared TCRs less clearly than mice did, possibly owing to HLA. Scalp specimens additionally yield sequences from normal skin's resident alphabeta T cells.

The ends were cut back, 3 bases at V and 0 bases at J, with 8 bases in the middle. CDR3 length: 14 residues. The germline gives CDR1 SGHTA, CDR2 FQGNSA. Isolation of CD4+ and CD8+ T cells from PBMCs was achieved by sorting. The chain uses TRBV7-2 and TRBJ1-2; perhaps TRBD1 as D (6 bases). The receptor's source is a human donor in good health. The specimen sequenced was CD4+ T cells sorted from blood. The CDR3 DNA is TGTGCCAGCAGCTTGGACAGTGCTAACTATGGCTACACCTTC. It is translated as CASSLDSANYGYTF.